The 26 T cell receptor beta chains reported below all come from one sample, sequenced in a study of CD4 T cells in relation to SARS-CoV-2 and coronaviruses. TCRdb's copy holds only in-frame clones and misses some; the assay was immunoSEQ multiplex PCR. The data contain 20,000 or so clones, around 76% of them singletons. The unexposed donors gave CD4+ T cells in about 2011-2018, prior to COVID-19. The cells were cultured for under twelve days before CD4+ T cells were isolated. For these TCRs, the target antigens are not known. The sample comprised CD4+ T cells from PBMCs, cultured in vitro. The receptor set was obtained from a human donor in good health.

The genes are TRBV12-5 and TRBJ2-3, with 9 bases fitting TRBD2. CDR3 size: 22 residues. Germline assignment: CDR1 LGHNT and CDR2 FRNRAP. V was clipped by 0 bases and J by 4 bases; unmatched bases: 23. CDR3 nucleotide sequence: TGTGCTAGTGGTTTGGTAAGGGCGCCCGTAGTAGCGGGAGAACAGTTACCAGATACGCAGTATTTT. This codes for CASGLVRAPVVAGEQLPDTQYF.

There are a few counts of this clone. This chain uses TRBV7-9 with TRBJ2-2, with 10 bases lining up with TRBD1. V lost 4 bases, J lost 2 bases, and 13 bases stayed unmatched. CDR1 is SEHNR, CDR2 FQNEAQ, per germline (reference sequence). The length of the CDR3 is 19 residues. The CDR3, as DNA: TGTGCCAGCAGCTCACCTACCCGGGACAGGGGCGGTAACACCGGGGAGCTGTTTTTT. Its translation is CASSSPTRDRGGNTGELFF.

This sequence joins TRBV6-2 or TRBV6-3 and TRBJ1-5; D might be TRBD1 (6 bases). The V end was cut by 2 bases, the J end by 4 bases, with 18 bases between. Germline assignment: CDR1 MNHEY and CDR2 SVGEGT. This CDR3 contains 17 residues. The CDR3 nucleotides read TGTGCCAGCAGTTACACCCTACAGGGTCCACGGAATCAGCCCCAGCATTTT. Its translation: CASSYTLQGPRNQPQHF.

This clone was counted a few times. V is TRBV7-8 and J is TRBJ1-4; no clear D. The CDR3 is 17 amino acids. Germline CDR1 reads SGHVS; CDR2 reads FQNEAQ. Trimming cost V 5 bases and J 0 bases, with 16 bases left between them. The CDR3 is CASSPPWKDATNEKLFF. DNA for the CDR3: TGTGCCAGCAGCCCCCCATGGAAGGATGCAACTAATGAAAAACTGTTTTTT. Based on the CDR3 plus reference TRBV7-8 and TRBJ1-4, the full variable domain is GAGVSQSPRYKVAKRGQDVALRCDPISGHVSLFWYQQALGQGPEFLTYFQNEAQLDKSGLPSDRFFAERPEGSVSTLKIQRTQQEDSAVYLCASSPPWKDATNEKLFFGSGTQLSVL.

The chain combines TRBV18 with TRBJ2-4, with D perhaps TRBD1 or TRBD2 (5 bases each). Looked up from germline, CDR1 is KGHSH and CDR2 is LQKENI. This CDR3 has 13 residues. Trimming shortened V by 2 bases and J by 5 bases, and 7 bases separated the two germline ends. The chain's CDR3 is CASSPGTENIQYF. The CDR3 DNA reads as TGTGCCAGCTCACCAGGGACCGAAAACATTCAGTACTTC.

The CDR3 sequence is CASSQEGWGRHEQYF. The DNA of the CDR3 is TGTGCCAGCAGCCAAGAGGGTTGGGGACGACACGAGCAGTACTTC. The chain combines TRBV3-1 (or the pseudogene TRBV3-2) with TRBJ2-7; D assignment may be TRBD1 or TRBD2 (5 bases each). V lost 0 bases and J 5 bases, leaving 14 bases between the germline ends. The CDR3 totals 15 residues. The germline CDR1 and CDR2 sequences are LGHDT and YNNKEL (reference sequence).

The rearrangement joins TRBV2 to TRBJ2-5; 7 bases map to TRBD1. J lost 0 bases, V lost 11 bases, and 9 bases had no gene match. The germline gives CDR1 SNHLY, CDR2 FYNNEI. The CDR3 length is 14 residues. The CDR3 is CAETRGRYQETQYF. The DNA for the CDR3 is TGTGCCGAGACAAGGGGGCGTTACCAAGAGACCCAGTACTTC.

The J gene is TRBJ1-1, the V gene TRBV5-1, with a possible D match to TRBD1 (5 bases). The CDR3 contains 14 residues. Deletions cut 4 bases from V and 4 bases from J, with 14 bases between. CDR1 and CDR2 (germline): SGHRS, YFSETQ. The CDR3 nucleotides are TGCGCCAGCAGCCCGGGGGGGGTGACCACTGAAGCTTTCTTT. Translating it yields CASSPGGVTTEAFF.

The chain is built from TRBV6-2 or TRBV6-3 and TRBJ2-4, with a weak D call TRBD1 (6 bases). V lost 0 bases to trimming and J lost 6 bases, with 15 bases between them. This CDR3 has 16 residues. In germline, CDR1 is MNHEY, CDR2 SVGEGT. The DNA of the CDR3 is TGTGCCAGCAGTTACTCGAAAGGGGACACCGGAAACATTCAGTACTTC. Protein: CASSYSKGDTGNIQYF.

The V gene is TRBV20-1, the J gene TRBJ2-7; D unresolved. This CDR3 region has 13 residues. Trimming removed 3 bases at V and 3 bases at J, with 12 bases between. The germline V gene encodes CDR1 DFQATT and CDR2 SNEGSKA (reference sequence). This CDR3 reads CSASFREDYEQYF. CDR3 sequence (DNA): TGCAGTGCTAGTTTCAGAGAGGACTACGAGCAGTACTTC.

V usage is TRBV2 and J usage is TRBJ1-6; maybe TRBD1 (5 bases). This CDR3 contains 15 residues. Trimming cost V 7 bases and J 0 bases, with 10 bases left between them. CDR1 is SNHLY and CDR2 is FYNNEI in the germline V gene. The CDR3 is CASMGTYSYNSPLHF. CDR3 nucleotide sequence: TGTGCCAGCATGGGGACCTACTCCTATAATTCACCCCTCCACTTT.

The chain combines TRBV28 with TRBJ2-5, with D uncertain. Germline-derived CDR1 and CDR2 are MDHEN and SYDVKM. V was pared by 11 bases and J by 1 base, with 32 bases between. The CDR3 loop spans 19 amino acids. The CDR3: CAACLNSGVLGWSQETQYF. CDR3 in DNA: TGTGCCGCCTGCCTAAATAGTGGGGTGCTGGGGTGGAGCCAAGAGACCCAGTACTTC.

Judged by abundance, this clone is large. The chain joins TRBV7-8 to TRBJ2-7; maybe TRBD2 (6 bases). Germline V lookup: CDR1 SGHVS, CDR2 FQNEAQ. V lost 5 bases and J 3 bases, leaving 14 bases between the germline ends. This CDR3 is 14 amino acids long. CDR3 nucleotide sequence: TGTGCCAGCAGCGAAAGGGAGGCTAACTACGAGCAGTACTTC. The encoded protein is CASSEREANYEQYF.

The genes are TRBV19 and TRBJ2-2, with TRBD2 as a possible D gene (5 bases). This CDR3 is 14 amino acids long. V dropped 7 bases and J dropped 0 bases, with 9 bases sitting between them. Germline CDR1 and CDR2: LNHDA and SQIVND (reference sequence). CDR3 DNA: TGTGCCAGTACCCCGCGGGCGAACACCGGGGAGCTGTTTTTT. This encodes CASTPRANTGELFF.

The chain recombines TRBV29-1 with TRBJ1-4; D gene unclear. Looked up from germline, CDR1 is SQVTM and CDR2 is ANQGSEA. The CDR3 has 11 residues. Trimming took 5 bases from V and 8 from J, leaving 9 bases between them. For the CDR3, the DNA is TGCAGCGTTCAGTCCGGCGAAAAACTGTTTTTT. This codes for CSVQSGEKLFF.

The genes are TRBV5-6 and TRBJ1-2, with D unclear. The CDR3 runs 12 residues. Trimming took off 0 bases at V and 3 bases at J, with 3 bases between the two ends. Germline V gene lookup returns CDR1 SGHDT and CDR2 YYEEEE. DNA for the CDR3: TGTGCCAGCAGCTTGGGACACTATGGCTACACCTTC. Protein: CASSLGHYGYTF.

The chain has TRBV24-1 and TRBJ1-5, with 8 bases fitting TRBD1. The CDR3 sequence is 16 residues long. J was trimmed by 2 bases and V by 4 bases; bases with no gene match: 6. CDR1 KGHDR and CDR2 SFDVKD come from the germline V gene. CDR3 nucleotides: TGTGCCACCAGTGACCCTGACAGGGGCTGCAATCAGCCCCAGCATTTT. It encodes CATSDPDRGCNQPQHF.

This chain connects TRBV6-7 to TRBJ2-5, with 11 bases lining up with TRBD2. TRBV6-7 belongs to the ORF category, with a function that is uncertain. The CDR3 sequence is 17 residues long. V lost 2 bases, J lost 2 bases, and 7 bases stayed unmatched. This CDR3 is CASSYDSSGRQQETQYF. The CDR3 region has the DNA TGTGCCAGCAGTTACGATTCTAGCGGGAGGCAACAAGAGACCCAGTACTTC.

V and J are TRBV19 and TRBJ1-1; unclear D gene. Germline V gene data show CDR1 as LNHDA and CDR2 as SQIVND (reference sequence). The V and J ends lost 2 bases and 5 bases respectively, with 12 bases between them. CDR3 length equals 14 residues. CDR3 residues: CASSIRTDETEAFF. As DNA, the CDR3 is TGTGCCAGTAGTATAAGAACAGACGAGACTGAAGCTTTCTTT.

This clone has a handful of counts. This chain connects TRBV6-1 to TRBJ1-3; D gene unclear. Trimming removed 2 bases at V and 0 bases at J, with 8 bases between. Germline loops: CDR1 MNHNS, CDR2 SASEGT. This CDR3 has 15 amino acids. CDR3 coding DNA: TGTGCCAGCAGTGAATTACAGAGCTCTGGAAACACCATATATTTT. Its protein product is CASSELQSSGNTIYF.

The chain employs TRBV9 and TRBJ1-3; D ambiguous. Trimming took 0 bases from V and 0 from J, leaving 10 bases between them. This CDR3 spans 16 amino acids. Looked up from germline, CDR1 is SGDLS and CDR2 is YYNGEE. Written as DNA, the CDR3 is TGTGCCAGCAGCGTAGCCCCCGGAAACTCTGGAAACACCATATATTTT. Translating it yields CASSVAPGNSGNTIYF.

This chain joins TRBV5-4 and TRBJ2-7, with D unresolved. Germline V lookup: CDR1 SGHNT, CDR2 YYREEE (reference sequence). The CDR3 totals 11 residues. The V and J ends lost 0 bases and 4 bases respectively, with 2 bases between them. Written as DNA, the CDR3 is TGTGCCAGCAGCTTGGGGTACGAGCAGTACTTC. It codes for CASSLGYEQYF.

The rearrangement links TRBV3-1 (or the pseudogene TRBV3-2) to TRBJ2-2; TRBD2 might be the D (5 bases). Trimming shortened V by 8 bases and J by 6 bases, and 16 bases separated the two germline ends. The V gene's germline CDR1 is LGHDT and CDR2 YNNKEL (reference sequence). The CDR3 runs 14 residues. CDR3 coding DNA: TGTGCCAGCCGGCCGCAGGCGGAGGCCGGGGAGCTGTTTTTT. Translating it yields CASRPQAEAGELFF.

The V call is TRBV10-3, the J call TRBJ2-2, with a tentative D call TRBD1 (5 bases). This CDR3 comprises 16 residues. Germline CDR1 is ENHRY and CDR2 is SYGVKD. Trimming took 4 bases from V and 3 from J, leaving 15 bases between them. The chain's CDR3 is CAISGVQATDTGELFF. For the CDR3, the DNA is TGTGCCATCAGTGGAGTACAGGCTACGGACACCGGGGAGCTGTTTTTT.

The V and J genes are TRBV7-3 and TRBJ2-7, with 8 positions matching TRBD1. J lost 2 bases, V lost 4 bases, and 10 bases had no gene match. Germline loops: CDR1 SGHTA, CDR2 FQGTGA. The CDR3 is made up of 16 amino acids. Written as DNA, the CDR3 is TGTGCCAGCAGCTCCCAAAGCCGGGACAGGCCCTACGAGCAGTACTTC. Its protein product is CASSSQSRDRPYEQYF.

The J gene is TRBJ1-3, the V gene TRBV14; tentatively, D is TRBD1 (5 bases). From germline, CDR1 is SGHDN and CDR2 FVKESK. The CDR3 loop spans 16 amino acids. Trimming took 4 bases from V and 2 from J, leaving 15 bases between them. In nucleotides, the CDR3 is TGTGCCAGCAGCCCCCGGGGTTGGGGCGCTGGAAACACCATATATTTT. This codes for CASSPRGWGAGNTIYF. Based on the CDR3 plus reference TRBV14 and TRBJ1-3, the full variable domain is EAGVTQFPSHSVIEKGQTVTLRCDPISGHDNLYWYRRVMGKEIKFLLHFVKESKQDESGMPNNRFLAERTGGTYSTLKVQPAELEDSGVYFCASSPRGWGAGNTIYFGEGSWLTVV.